Listed below are T cell receptor beta chains from one sample, sequenced in a study of blood T cell repertoires in COVID-19. Method: immunoSEQ multiplex PCR; TCRdb's copy keeps in-frame clones and lacks some. The data hold around 160,000 clones, with approximately 90% observed a single time. The sample taken for sequencing was peripheral blood. The receptors come from a man aged 18 to 30 with acute or convalescent COVID-19. Both conserved end residues are part of each CDR3. Each record gives: V gene, J gene, clone size, D gene, CDR3 DNA, CDR3 protein. A D gene is named only where the DNA matches it firmly. Clone sizes are given selectively: once, few, many, or a class where the clone is expanded.

v_gene: TRBV2
j_gene: TRBJ1-2
abundance: -
d_gene: TRBD1
CDR3nt: TGTGCCAGCAGAGAGACAGGGGTGAACTATGGCTACACCTTC
CDR3aa: CASRETGVNYGYTF

v_gene: TRBV5-4
j_gene: TRBJ1-1
abundance: -
d_gene: -
CDR3nt: TGTGCCAGCAGCCTCCTTGAGGGCACTGAAGCTTTCTTT
CDR3aa: CASSLLEGTEAFF

v_gene: TRBV11-2
j_gene: TRBJ2-1
abundance: -
d_gene: TRBD2
CDR3nt: TGTGCCAGCAGCATCGGGACTAGCGCGAATAGGGATGAGCAGTTCTTC
CDR3aa: CASSIGTSANRDEQFF

v_gene: TRBV11-3
j_gene: TRBJ2-2
abundance: -
d_gene: -
CDR3nt: TGTGCCAGCAGCTTAAAGCGCGTGGGCAGGGGGAACACCGGGGAGCTGTTTTTT
CDR3aa: CASSLKRVGRGNTGELFF

v_gene: TRBV6-6
j_gene: TRBJ1-6
abundance: -
d_gene: -
CDR3nt: TGTGCCAGCGGAGGGATTAATTCACCCCTCCACTTT
CDR3aa: CASGGINSPLHF

v_gene: TRBV6-5
j_gene: TRBJ1-1
abundance: -
d_gene: TRBD1
CDR3nt: TGTGCCAGCAGTCGACAGGGTGGGGACACTGAAGCTTTCTTT
CDR3aa: CASSRQGGDTEAFF

v_gene: TRBV13
j_gene: TRBJ2-3
abundance: -
d_gene: -
CDR3nt: TGTGCCAGCAGCCTCCCTGGCACAGATACGCAGTATTTT
CDR3aa: CASSLPGTDTQYF

v_gene: TRBV2
j_gene: TRBJ1-5
abundance: -
d_gene: -
CDR3nt: TGTGCCAGCAGTCCGGGACACCTTAGCAATCAGCCCCAGCATTTT
CDR3aa: CASSPGHLSNQPQHF

v_gene: TRBV7-9
j_gene: TRBJ2-2
abundance: -
d_gene: -
CDR3nt: TGTGCCAGCAGCTTTGAGGGAGGTCAACGGCACACCGGGGAGCTGTTTTTT
CDR3aa: CASSFEGGQRHTGELFF

v_gene: TRBV14
j_gene: TRBJ2-2
abundance: -
d_gene: TRBD2
CDR3nt: TGTGCCAGCAGCCAATTTGGGGGGGCGAACACCGGGGAGCTGTTTTTT
CDR3aa: CASSQFGGANTGELFF

v_gene: TRBV21-1
j_gene: TRBJ2-4
abundance: -
d_gene: -
CDR3nt: TGTGCCAGCAGCAAAAGGACTGGGGCGGGGGGAGACATTCAGTACTTC
CDR3aa: CASSKRTGAGGDIQYF

v_gene: TRBV7-9
j_gene: TRBJ1-3
abundance: -
d_gene: -
CDR3nt: TGTGCCAGCAGCTTAGCGGGAGGTACTGGAAACACCATATATTTT
CDR3aa: CASSLAGGTGNTIYF

v_gene: TRBV10-3
j_gene: TRBJ2-7
abundance: -
d_gene: TRBD1
CDR3nt: TGTGCCATCAGTGAGTCAGGAGTGTCCGGGACAGGGGTCCACGAGCAGTACTTC
CDR3aa: CAISESGVSGTGVHEQYF

v_gene: TRBV9
j_gene: TRBJ2-1
abundance: -
d_gene: TRBD2
CDR3nt: TGTGCCAGCAGCGATCTTCACGGACTAGCGGCCTCCTACAATGAGCAGTTCTTC
CDR3aa: CASSDLHGLAASYNEQFF

v_gene: TRBV21-1
j_gene: TRBJ1-3
abundance: -
d_gene: -
CDR3nt: TGTGCCAGCCCGACAGGGGTGGGAGGAAACACCATATATTTT
CDR3aa: CASPTGVGGNTIYF

v_gene: TRBV9
j_gene: TRBJ2-1
abundance: few
d_gene: TRBD2
CDR3nt: TGTGCCAGCAGCGTCCCACTAGCGGGAGTGAATGAGCAGTTCTTC
CDR3aa: CASSVPLAGVNEQFF

v_gene: TRBV11-2
j_gene: TRBJ2-7
abundance: -
d_gene: -
CDR3nt: TGTGCCAGCAGCCCAACAGGGAGAATGGGCTACGAGCAGTACTTC
CDR3aa: CASSPTGRMGYEQYF

v_gene: TRBV12-5
j_gene: TRBJ1-5
abundance: -
d_gene: -
CDR3nt: TGTGCTAGTGGTTCAGGGAGGGGTCATCAGCCCCAGCATTTT
CDR3aa: CASGSGRGHQPQHF

v_gene: TRBV19
j_gene: TRBJ1-6
abundance: -
d_gene: -
CDR3nt: TGTGCCAGTAGTACGAGCGACGGGTACTCCTATAATTCACCCCTCCACTTT
CDR3aa: CASSTSDGYSYNSPLHF

v_gene: TRBV5-1
j_gene: TRBJ1-1
abundance: -
d_gene: TRBD1
CDR3nt: TGCGCCAGCAGCTTCTTAGCAGGGGGCACTGAAGCTTTCTTT
CDR3aa: CASSFLAGGTEAFF

v_gene: TRBV30
j_gene: TRBJ2-5
abundance: -
d_gene: TRBD1
CDR3nt: TGTGCCTGGACCCAAGGACAGGGGGGATTTGAGACCCAGTACTTC
CDR3aa: CAWTQGQGGFETQYF

v_gene: TRBV29-1
j_gene: TRBJ1-1
abundance: -
d_gene: -
CDR3nt: TGCAGCGCCACTTTAGTTGGAGCTTTGAACACTGAAGCTTTCTTT
CDR3aa: CSATLVGALNTEAFF

v_gene: TRBV21-1
j_gene: TRBJ2-1
abundance: -
d_gene: -
CDR3nt: TGTGCCAGCAGCAAAGAGGCAGGGGGCTCCTACAATGAGCAGTTCTTC
CDR3aa: CASSKEAGGSYNEQFF

v_gene: TRBV3-1/TRBV3-2
j_gene: TRBJ1-1
abundance: -
d_gene: -
CDR3nt: TGTGCCAGCAGCCAAGATGGGGGGGCGGACACTGAAGCTTTCTTT
CDR3aa: CASSQDGGADTEAFF

v_gene: TRBV4-1
j_gene: TRBJ2-7
abundance: once
d_gene: -
CDR3nt: TGCGCCAGCAGCCAAGAGGGCAGAGCGGTCGAGCAGTACTTC
CDR3aa: CASSQEGRAVEQYF

v_gene: TRBV19
j_gene: TRBJ2-7
abundance: -
d_gene: -
CDR3nt: TGTGCCAGTAGTATACAGGTGGGGGGCTACGAGCAGTACTTC
CDR3aa: CASSIQVGGYEQYF

v_gene: TRBV18
j_gene: TRBJ2-7
abundance: -
d_gene: -
CDR3nt: TGTGCCAGCTCACCACCACGAGGTACCTACGAGCAGTACTTC
CDR3aa: CASSPPRGTYEQYF

v_gene: TRBV7-9
j_gene: TRBJ2-1
abundance: -
d_gene: TRBD2
CDR3nt: TGTGCCAGCAGCGTCCGGACTAGCGGGATCAATGAGCAGTTCTTC
CDR3aa: CASSVRTSGINEQFF

v_gene: TRBV24-1
j_gene: TRBJ1-5
abundance: -
d_gene: -
CDR3nt: TGTGCCACCAGCGGGGTGATTAAGTATGATCAGCCCCAGCATTTT
CDR3aa: CATSGVIKYDQPQHF

v_gene: TRBV10-3
j_gene: TRBJ2-3
abundance: -
d_gene: -
CDR3nt: TGTGCCATCAGTGAGTTCCGGGACATAGGCACAGATACGCAGTATTTT
CDR3aa: CAISEFRDIGTDTQYF

v_gene: TRBV2
j_gene: TRBJ1-2
abundance: -
d_gene: TRBD1
CDR3nt: TGTGCCAGCAGTGACAGGGGGCATGGCTACACCTTC
CDR3aa: CASSDRGHGYTF

v_gene: TRBV2
j_gene: TRBJ2-7
abundance: -
d_gene: TRBD1
CDR3nt: TGTGCCAGCAGAGGGACAGAACAATTCAACTACGAGCAGTACTTC
CDR3aa: CASRGTEQFNYEQYF

v_gene: TRBV5-6
j_gene: TRBJ1-1
abundance: -
d_gene: -
CDR3nt: TGTGCCAGCAGCTTTTTAAACCGGGACACTGAAGCTTTCTTT
CDR3aa: CASSFLNRDTEAFF

v_gene: TRBV4-1
j_gene: TRBJ1-1
abundance: -
d_gene: TRBD1
CDR3nt: TGCGCCAGCAGCCAAGACCGGGACAGTGAAGCTTTCTTT
CDR3aa: CASSQDRDSEAFF

v_gene: TRBV29-1
j_gene: TRBJ2-3
abundance: -
d_gene: TRBD2
CDR3nt: TGCAGCGTTTCTAGCGGACTCACAGATACGCAGTATTTT
CDR3aa: CSVSSGLTDTQYF

v_gene: TRBV4-1
j_gene: TRBJ2-7
abundance: -
d_gene: -
CDR3nt: TGCGCCAGCAGCCAAGAACAGGCGGGATTCTACGAGCAGTACTTC
CDR3aa: CASSQEQAGFYEQYF

v_gene: TRBV27
j_gene: TRBJ2-7
abundance: -
d_gene: TRBD2
CDR3nt: TGTGCCAGCAGCTCGGGGGGGGGCTCCTACGAGCAGTACTTC
CDR3aa: CASSSGGGSYEQYF

v_gene: TRBV25-1
j_gene: TRBJ2-7
abundance: -
d_gene: -
CDR3nt: TGTGCCAGCAGTGAATACGATGGAGGGGCCCGACCCTACGAGCAGTACTTC
CDR3aa: CASSEYDGGARPYEQYF

v_gene: TRBV19
j_gene: TRBJ2-7
abundance: -
d_gene: -
CDR3nt: TGTGCCAGTAGTATAGCGGGAGACTACGAGCAGTACTTC
CDR3aa: CASSIAGDYEQYF

v_gene: TRBV15
j_gene: TRBJ1-3
abundance: -
d_gene: -
CDR3nt: TGTGCCACCAGCACACCCCCTGTGGAGGGAGGAAACACCATATATTTT
CDR3aa: CATSTPPVEGGNTIYF

v_gene: TRBV2
j_gene: TRBJ1-1
abundance: -
d_gene: -
CDR3nt: TGTGCCAGCAGCCTTACAGAAGACACTGAAGCTTTCTTT
CDR3aa: CASSLTEDTEAFF

v_gene: TRBV25-1
j_gene: TRBJ2-3
abundance: -
d_gene: TRBD2
CDR3nt: TGTGCCAGCAGTGAATCTTGGACTAGCGGGAGCACAGATACGCAGTATTTT
CDR3aa: CASSESWTSGSTDTQYF

v_gene: TRBV19
j_gene: TRBJ1-1
abundance: -
d_gene: -
CDR3nt: TGTGCCAGTAATGGGGGCAGGAACACTGAAGCTTTCTTT
CDR3aa: CASNGGRNTEAFF

v_gene: TRBV12-3/TRBV12-4
j_gene: TRBJ1-2
abundance: -
d_gene: -
CDR3nt: TGTGCCAGCAGCACCGGTGGTTATGGCTACACCTTC
CDR3aa: CASSTGGYGYTF

v_gene: TRBV3-1/TRBV3-2
j_gene: TRBJ2-3
abundance: -
d_gene: TRBD1
CDR3nt: TGTGCCAGCAGCCAGCGGACAGGTACCACAGATACGCAGTATTTT
CDR3aa: CASSQRTGTTDTQYF

v_gene: TRBV3-1/TRBV3-2
j_gene: TRBJ2-7
abundance: -
d_gene: -
CDR3nt: TGTGCCAGCAGCCACCAGGACTGGCGGTATGCCTACGAGCAGTACTTC
CDR3aa: CASSHQDWRYAYEQYF

v_gene: TRBV6-5
j_gene: TRBJ1-2
abundance: once
d_gene: -
CDR3nt: TGTGCCAGCAGGCAAGGGGGCTATGGCTACACCTTC
CDR3aa: CASRQGGYGYTF

v_gene: TRBV6-4
j_gene: TRBJ2-3
abundance: -
d_gene: -
CDR3nt: TGTGCCAGCAGTGACTTATCGGGCTCGGGGACAGATACGCAGTATTTT
CDR3aa: CASSDLSGSGTDTQYF